This TCR beta chain was identified during a study of T cell responses to AZD1222 COVID-19 vaccine. This table comes from immunoSEQ multiplex PCR, and its TCRdb copy is limited to in-frame clones, with some not included. The sample records roughly 98,000 clones, about nine tenths being singletons. Regarding the study as a whole: The donors showed a predominance of white British ancestry and of females, with possible underestimation of clonal diversity. Among spike-specific TCRs, nearly half reportedly target unmutated variant regions.

Regarding this clone: Its antigen is currently unknown.

The receptor's source is an adult who received the AZD1222 COVID-19 vaccine. Material: peripheral blood, obtained 28 days after the second AZD1222 dose.

The CDR3 region has the DNA TGCAGTGCTACTGACGGATCCTCTGGAAACACCATATATTTT. Translated: CSATDGSSGNTIYF. The chain joins TRBV20-1 to TRBJ1-3; D unclear. Trimming took off 4 bases at V and 0 bases at J, with 10 bases between the two ends. The CDR3 length is 14 residues. Germline V gives CDR1 DFQATT, CDR2 SNEGSKA (reference sequence).